The rows below give T cell receptor beta chains drawn from one sample of a study of T cell repertoires in cytomegalovirus infection. TCRdb processed the reads anew with MiXCR; each CDR3 protein has one entry. Among 80,000 or so distinct CDR3 sequences listed, approximately 24% were seen once. Their antigens remain unidentified. Here the sequenced sample was CD8+ T cells from cultured PBMCs, taken from culture after CMV antigen stimulation. These receptors all stem from a human donor in good health (CMV status not recorded). Some clones in this sample may be carry-over from other donors' samples. Both conserved end residues are part of each CDR3. D genes are given only for firm matches. The size entry is marked missing in some rows and otherwise reads once, few, many or a size class.

V	size	D	J	CDR3	DNA
TRBV29-1	few	NA	TRBJ1-4	CSVRKGSSEKLFF	TGCAGCGTTAGAAAGGGATCGAGTGAAAAACTGTTTTTT
TRBV12-3/TRBV12-4	few	NA	TRBJ1-2	CASSMQAWGYTF	TGTGCCAGCAGTATGCAGGCTTGGGGCTACACCTTC
TRBV7-9	NA	NA	TRBJ2-1	CASSPRRGEGGSYNEQFF	TGTGCCAGCAGCCCAAGGAGGGGAGAGGGGGGTTCCTACAATGAGCAGTTCTTC
TRBV20-1	NA	TRBD2	TRBJ2-3	CSARDWLAVQYF	TGCAGTGCTAGAGACTGGCTAGCGGTGCAGTATTTT
TRBV12-3/TRBV12-4	few	NA	TRBJ2-2	CASSPSWGSGELFF	TGTGCCAGCAGTCCGTCATGGGGGAGCGGGGAGCTGTTTTTT
TRBV20-1	NA	TRBD1	TRBJ2-7	CSARGRGLSYEQYF	TGCAGTGCTAGAGGCAGGGGGTTGTCCTACGAGCAGTACTTC
TRBV12-3/TRBV12-4	many	NA	TRBJ1-1	CASIPNLDAEAFF	TGTGCCAGCATCCCCAACCTTGACGCTGAAGCTTTCTTT
TRBV12-3/TRBV12-4	NA	NA	TRBJ1-4	CASSPESGEKLFF	TGTGCCAGCAGTCCTGAGTCGGGAGAAAAACTGTTTTTT
TRBV20-1	few	NA	TRBJ2-2	CSARDSDTMAGELFF	TGCAGTGCTAGAGATTCAGACACGATGGCCGGGGAGCTGTTTTTT
TRBV11-3	few	TRBD2	TRBJ2-1	CASSPGTSGRQFF	TGTGCCAGCAGTCCTGGGACTAGCGGGAGACAGTTCTTC
TRBV7-9	NA	NA	TRBJ1-4	CATQLTPMGQTNEKLFF	TGTGCCACCCAGCTGACCCCCATGGGTCAAACTAATGAAAAACTGTTTTTT
TRBV15	few	NA	TRBJ2-1	CATSRASGNYNEQFF	TGTGCCACCAGCAGAGCGAGCGGAAACTACAATGAGCAGTTCTTC
TRBV7-6	many	NA	TRBJ2-7	CASSFGPTYEQYF	TGTGCCAGCAGCTTCGGGCCGACCTACGAGCAGTACTTC
TRBV6-6	NA	TRBD1	TRBJ1-1	CASRGQGLNTEAFF	TGTGCCAGCAGGGGACAGGGGCTGAACACTGAAGCTTTCTTT
TRBV28	few	TRBD1	TRBJ2-4	CASSGTTGLAKNIQYF	TGTGCCAGCAGTGGCACGACAGGGCTAGCCAAAAACATTCAGTACTTC
TRBV30	NA	NA	TRBJ2-7	CAWSVGQGPAYEQYF	TGTGCCTGGAGTGTAGGCCAGGGCCCTGCCTACGAGCAGTACTTC
TRBV11-3	many	NA	TRBJ2-1	CASSSPHRGGEQFF	TGTGCCAGCAGCTCCCCCCACAGGGGAGGTGAGCAGTTCTTC
TRBV12-3/TRBV12-4	NA	NA	TRBJ2-1	CAGGRWGRGEQFF	TGTGCCGGTGGGAGGTGGGGCCGCGGTGAGCAGTTCTTC
TRBV9	NA	NA	TRBJ2-5	CASSVEGGLETQYF	TGTGCCAGCAGCGTAGAGGGGGGGCTGGAGACCCAGTACTTC
TRBV30	NA	NA	TRBJ1-1	CAWSPGHEAFF	TGTGCCTGGAGTCCTGGGCATGAAGCTTTCTTT
TRBV19	few	TRBD2	TRBJ2-1	CASIGDGREAYNEQFF	TGTGCCAGTATCGGGGACGGGAGGGAAGCCTACAATGAGCAGTTCTTC
TRBV27	NA	TRBD1	TRBJ2-2	CASSLGQGGNTGELFF	TGTGCCAGCAGTCTCGGACAGGGTGGGAACACCGGGGAGCTGTTTTTT
TRBV23-1	many	NA	TRBJ2-7	CAGSHHPPASGRIPPSYEQYF	TGCGCCGGCAGTCACCACCCACCCGCGTCGGGGCGGATACCCCCCTCCTACGAGCAGTACTTC
TRBV10-3	NA	TRBD1	TRBJ1-4	CAISKTGGETNEKLFF	TGTGCCATCAGCAAGACAGGGGGCGAGACTAATGAAAAACTGTTTTTT
TRBV19	few	NA	TRBJ1-5	CASSIDPQGSGPQHF	TGTGCCAGTAGTATAGACCCACAGGGATCGGGGCCCCAGCATTTT
TRBV20-1	many	NA	TRBJ1-1	CSALGDRIEAFF	TGCAGTGCCCTTGGAGACAGGATTGAAGCTTTCTTT
TRBV12-3/TRBV12-4	few	NA	TRBJ1-2	CASSFPGMGGYTF	TGTGCCAGCAGTTTTCCGGGGATGGGTGGCTACACCTTC
TRBV27	NA	NA	TRBJ2-7	CASSLQGPYEQYF	TGTGCCAGCAGTCTACAGGGCCCGTACGAGCAGTACTTC
TRBV4-3	NA	NA	TRBJ1-2	CASSHPGEYGYTF	TGCGCCAGCAGCCACCCCGGGGAATATGGCTACACCTTC
TRBV11-3	NA	TRBD2	TRBJ2-3	CASSLAAGEDTQYF	TGTGCCAGCAGCTTAGCTGCGGGAGAGGATACGCAGTATTTT
TRBV20-1	NA	NA	TRBJ2-7	CSASDRTYEQYF	TGCAGTGCTAGCGATAGAACCTACGAGCAGTACTTC
TRBV11-2	NA	NA	TRBJ2-5	CASSLREGTERTQYF	TGTGCCAGCAGCTTAAGAGAGGGGACGGAGAGGACCCAGTACTTC
TRBV27	many	NA	TRBJ1-6	CASSLAEGSPLHF	TGTGCCAGCAGTTTAGCTGAGGGTTCACCCCTCCACTTT
TRBV10-3	many	TRBD2	TRBJ2-3	CAISESMVAGVTDTQYF	TGTGCCATCAGTGAGTCGATGGTAGCGGGAGTGACAGATACGCAGTATTTT
TRBV20-1	few	NA	TRBJ2-7	CSAEAGAYEQYF	TGCAGTGCGGAGGCAGGGGCCTACGAGCAGTACTTC
TRBV6-1	many	NA	TRBJ2-3	CASSQQRGGLSTDTQYF	TGTGCCAGCAGCCAACAAAGGGGCGGGCTGAGCACAGATACGCAGTATTTT
TRBV27	NA	TRBD1	TRBJ1-4	CASSPRDRREKLFF	TGTGCCAGCAGTCCAAGGGACAGGCGGGAAAAACTGTTTTTT
TRBV6-1	few	NA	TRBJ2-2	CATSGGKRAGELFF	TGTGCCACCTCGGGTGGGAAGCGCGCCGGGGAGCTGTTTTTT
TRBV7-2	many	NA	TRBJ1-5	CASSPTSTGQPQHF	TGTGCCAGCAGCCCGACCAGTACCGGCCAGCCCCAGCATTTT
TRBV20-1	NA	NA	TRBJ2-3	CSVGTGNTQYF	TGCAGTGTGGGGACGGGGAATACGCAGTATTTT
TRBV5-1	few	TRBD1	TRBJ2-7	CASSLGQGTFSYEQYF	TGCGCCAGCAGCTTGGGACAGGGGACCTTCTCCTACGAGCAGTACTTC
TRBV23-1	few	NA	TRBJ2-3	CASSQTDEPTDTQYF	TGCGCCAGCAGTCAGACCGACGAGCCCACAGATACGCAGTATTTT
TRBV28	few	NA	TRBJ1-1	CASSLTTNTEAFF	TGTGCCAGCAGTTTAACGACGAACACTGAAGCTTTCTTT
TRBV29-1	few	NA	TRBJ2-1	CSVESESSYNEQFF	TGCAGCGTTGAGTCGGAGAGCTCCTACAATGAGCAGTTCTTC
TRBV28	few	NA	TRBJ1-2	CASSLPTNPNRYGYTF	TGTGCCAGCAGTTTACCGACAAACCCTAACCGCTATGGCTACACCTTC
TRBV27	NA	TRBD1	TRBJ1-1	CASSSPRTGAPAGTEAFF	TGTGCCAGCAGTTCTCCGCGGACAGGGGCACCCGCGGGCACTGAAGCTTTCTTT
TRBV7-9	many	NA	TRBJ1-6	CASSLDPVTPLHF	TGTGCCAGCAGCTTAGACCCTGTGACACCCCTCCACTTT
TRBV29-1	NA	NA	TRBJ1-5	CSVELASGDQPQHF	TGCAGCGTTGAACTGGCTTCGGGGGATCAGCCCCAGCATTTT
TRBV11-2	many	NA	TRBJ2-7	CASSRNEQYF	TGTGCCAGCAGCAGAAACGAGCAGTACTTC
TRBV11-3	few	TRBD1	TRBJ2-7	CASSSPGTAEYF	TGTGCCAGCAGCAGTCCCGGGACAGCGGAGTACTTC
TRBV27	few	NA	TRBJ2-2	CASSFYRTLNTGELFF	TGTGCCAGCAGTTTCTACAGGACCCTGAACACCGGGGAGCTGTTTTTT